The clone carrying this TCR beta chain came up once. Its antigen remains unidentified. A much larger clone is a single base away; this may be a read error. These data originate in a study of molecular identifiers for immune sequencing clone quantification. The CDR3 covers 15 residues. The V and J ends lost 8 bases and 8 bases, in that order; junction bases with no gene match: 12. Findings and caveats of the study: Clones with over 20 RNA copies captured over 97% of effector molecules but under 1% of naive ones.

TCRdb itself ran the PCR reads through MiXCR, one entry per CDR3 protein. The sample lists about 320,000 distinct CDR3 sequences, around 21% occurring once. The TCR was taken from a human donor in good health. Some libraries in this study had Jurkat cell RNA spiked in. This chain uses TRBV12-3 or TRBV12-4 with TRBJ1-2; 12 positions agree with TRBD1. Sequencing was carried out using naive CD8+ T cells from blood, with Jurkat cell RNA spiked in. Subset described: FACS-sorted CD8+CD4-CCR7+CD45RA+ naive T cells. Here the CDR3 DNA reads TGTGCCAGCGACGACCGGGACAGGGGGCTTGACGGCTACACCTTC. As protein: CASDDRDRGLDGYTF.